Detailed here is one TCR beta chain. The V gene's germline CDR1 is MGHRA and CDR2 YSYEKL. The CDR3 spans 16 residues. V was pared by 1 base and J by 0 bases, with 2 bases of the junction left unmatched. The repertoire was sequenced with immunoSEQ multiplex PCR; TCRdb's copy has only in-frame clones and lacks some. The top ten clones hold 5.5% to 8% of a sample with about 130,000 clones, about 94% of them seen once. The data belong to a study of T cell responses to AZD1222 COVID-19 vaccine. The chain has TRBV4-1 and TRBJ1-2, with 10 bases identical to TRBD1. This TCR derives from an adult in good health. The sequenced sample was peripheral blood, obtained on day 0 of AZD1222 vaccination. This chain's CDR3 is CASSQGTGGSNYGYTF. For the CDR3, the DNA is TGCGCCAGCAGCCAAGGGACAGGGGGTTCTAACTATGGCTACACCTTC.